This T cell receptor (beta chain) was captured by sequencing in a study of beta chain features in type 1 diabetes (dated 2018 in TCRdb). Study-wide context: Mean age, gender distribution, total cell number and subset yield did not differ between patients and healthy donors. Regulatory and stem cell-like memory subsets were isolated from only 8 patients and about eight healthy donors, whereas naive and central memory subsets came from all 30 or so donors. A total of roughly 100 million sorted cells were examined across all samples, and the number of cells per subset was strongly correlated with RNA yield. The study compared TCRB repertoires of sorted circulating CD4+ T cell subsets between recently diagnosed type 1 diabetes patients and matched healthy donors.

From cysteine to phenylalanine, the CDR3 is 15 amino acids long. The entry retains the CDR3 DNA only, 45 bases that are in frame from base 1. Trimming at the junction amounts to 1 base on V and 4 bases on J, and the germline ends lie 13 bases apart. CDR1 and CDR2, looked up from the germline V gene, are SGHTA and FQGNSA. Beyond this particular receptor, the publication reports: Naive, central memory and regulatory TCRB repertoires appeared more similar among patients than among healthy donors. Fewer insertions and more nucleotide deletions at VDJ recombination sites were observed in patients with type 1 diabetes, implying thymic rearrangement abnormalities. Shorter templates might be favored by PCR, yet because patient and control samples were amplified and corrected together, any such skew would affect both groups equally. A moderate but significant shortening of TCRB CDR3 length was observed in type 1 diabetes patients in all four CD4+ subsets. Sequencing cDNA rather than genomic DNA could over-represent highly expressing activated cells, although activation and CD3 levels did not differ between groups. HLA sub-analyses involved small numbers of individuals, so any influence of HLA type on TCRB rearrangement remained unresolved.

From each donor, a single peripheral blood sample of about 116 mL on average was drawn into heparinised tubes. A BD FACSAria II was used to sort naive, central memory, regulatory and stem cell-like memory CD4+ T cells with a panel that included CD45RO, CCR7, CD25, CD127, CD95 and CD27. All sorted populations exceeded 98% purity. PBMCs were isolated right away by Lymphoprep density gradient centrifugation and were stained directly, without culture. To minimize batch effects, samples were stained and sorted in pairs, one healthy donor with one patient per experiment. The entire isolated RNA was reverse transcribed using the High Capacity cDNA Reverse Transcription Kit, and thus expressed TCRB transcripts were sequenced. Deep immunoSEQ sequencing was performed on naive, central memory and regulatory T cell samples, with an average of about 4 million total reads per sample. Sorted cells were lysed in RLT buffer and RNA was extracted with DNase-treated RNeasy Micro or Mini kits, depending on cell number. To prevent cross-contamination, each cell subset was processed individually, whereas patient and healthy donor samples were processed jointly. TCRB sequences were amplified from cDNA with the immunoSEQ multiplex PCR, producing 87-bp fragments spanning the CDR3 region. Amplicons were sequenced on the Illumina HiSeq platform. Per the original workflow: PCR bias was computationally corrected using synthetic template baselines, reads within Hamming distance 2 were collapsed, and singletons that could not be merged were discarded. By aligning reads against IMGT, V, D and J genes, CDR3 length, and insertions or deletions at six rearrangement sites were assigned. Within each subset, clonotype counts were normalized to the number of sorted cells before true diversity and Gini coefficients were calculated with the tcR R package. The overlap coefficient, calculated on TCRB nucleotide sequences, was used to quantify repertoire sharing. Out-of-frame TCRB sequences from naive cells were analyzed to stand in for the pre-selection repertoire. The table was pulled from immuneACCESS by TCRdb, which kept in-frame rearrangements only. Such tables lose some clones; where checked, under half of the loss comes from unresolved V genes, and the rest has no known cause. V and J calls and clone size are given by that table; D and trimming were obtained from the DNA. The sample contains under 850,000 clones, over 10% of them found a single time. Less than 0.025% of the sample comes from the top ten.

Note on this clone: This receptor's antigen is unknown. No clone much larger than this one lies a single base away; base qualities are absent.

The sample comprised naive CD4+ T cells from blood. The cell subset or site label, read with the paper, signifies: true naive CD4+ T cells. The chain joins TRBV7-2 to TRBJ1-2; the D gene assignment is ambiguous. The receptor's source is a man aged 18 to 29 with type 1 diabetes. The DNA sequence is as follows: TGTGCCAGCAGCTTAGTAAAGGGAATAAGCTATGGCTACACCTTC. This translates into CASSLVKGISYGYTF.